Below, 27 T cell receptor beta chains from the same sample are listed, as sequenced in a study of blood T cell repertoires in COVID-19 (dated by TCRdb to about 2020). Library creation used the immunoSEQ multiplex PCR assay. The immuneACCESS repertoire file appears here via TCRdb, limited to in-frame rearrangements. These files lack a portion of the clones; in checked studies, under half of the deficit traces to unresolved V genes, and the cause of the others is not known. Here the sample has around 170,000 clones; over 90% occur a single time. The top ten hold approximately 0.5% of the sample. Input material: peripheral blood. The receptor set was obtained from a man between 50 and 59 years old with acute or convalescent COVID-19.

V and J are TRBV5-6 and TRBJ2-7, with 9 nucleotides matching TRBD2. This CDR3 has 15 amino acids. Germline CDR1 reads SGHDT; CDR2 reads YYEEEE. V shed 4 bases, J shed 6 bases, and the junction held 11 bases outside the gene matches. The DNA for the CDR3 is TGTGCCAGCAGCGCAGGGACTAGCTGGGGCCTCGAGCAGTACTTC. It encodes CASSAGTSWGLEQYF. The entire variable domain, with the rest obtained from reference TRBV5-6 and TRBJ2-7, is as follows: DAGVTQSPTHLIKTRGQQVTLRCSPKSGHDTVSWYQQALGQGPQFIFQYYEEEERQRGNFPDRFSGHQFPNYSSELNVNALLLGDSALYLCASSAGTSWGLEQYFGPGTRLTVT.

The chain uses TRBV6-2 or TRBV6-3 and TRBJ2-7; weak D call: TRBD2 (6 bases). Looked up from germline, CDR1 is MNHEY and CDR2 is SVGEGT. V was pared by 5 bases and J by 4 bases, with 21 bases between. The CDR3 is 16 amino acids. This chain's CDR3 is CASSEASVRAWYEQYF. Written as DNA, the CDR3 is TGTGCCAGCAGTGAGGCTAGCGTGAGGGCCTGGTACGAGCAGTACTTC.

The CDR3 DNA reads TGTGCCAGCAGCCAACTTAGTCCCTCGTACAATGAGCAGTTCTTC. Protein product: CASSQLSPSYNEQFF. This sequence joins TRBV2 and TRBJ2-1; no clear D gene. CDR1 is SNHLY, CDR2 FYNNEI, per germline. With 6 bases removed from V and 4 bases from J, the gap between germline ends came to 16 bases. The CDR3 covers 15 residues.

V gene TRBV7-9 combines with J gene TRBJ1-6; D uncertain. The germline CDR1 and CDR2 sequences are SEHNR and FQNEAQ (reference sequence). Trimming left V 2 bases short and J 6 bases short, with 5 bases between. The CDR3 totals 13 residues. The CDR3: CASSLLANSPLHF. As DNA, the CDR3 is TGTGCCAGCAGCTTATTGGCTAATTCACCCCTCCACTTT.

The chain joins TRBV11-3 to TRBJ2-1; 9 nucleotides agree with TRBD1. This CDR3 region has 18 residues. V shed 6 bases and J 8 bases; nucleotides not matched to a gene: 20. Germline V gene lookup returns CDR1 SGHNT and CDR2 YENEEA. CDR3 residues: CASSLGGIGTGITDEQFF. CDR3 bases: TGTGCCAGCAGTTTGGGGGGGATAGGGACAGGGATTACGGATGAGCAGTTCTTC. Full variable domain (missing parts from reference TRBV11-3 and TRBJ2-1): EAGVVQSPRYKIIEKKQPVAFWCNPISGHNTLYWYLQNLGQGPELLIRYENEEAVDDSQLPKDRFSAERLKGVDSTLKIQPAELGDSAVYLCASSLGGIGTGITDEQFFGPGTRLTVL.

The rearrangement links TRBV9 to TRBJ2-1; the match to TRBD2 covers 11 bases. With V trimmed by 0 bases and J by 4 bases, 3 bases remained unmatched. CDR3 size: 16 residues. The germline V gene encodes CDR1 SGDLS and CDR2 YYNGEE. The CDR3 is CASSVDLAGGYNEQFF. Here the CDR3 DNA reads TGTGCCAGCAGCGTAGACCTAGCGGGAGGTTACAATGAGCAGTTCTTC.

The chain uses TRBV27 and TRBJ2-3; 8 nucleotides line up with TRBD1. V shed 6 bases, J shed 7 bases, and the junction held 6 bases outside the gene matches. The germline V gene has CDR1 MNHEY and CDR2 SMNVEV (reference sequence). The CDR3 contains 13 residues. The DNA of the CDR3 is TGTGCCAGCAGGACGACAGGGGTGAATACGCAGTATTTT. It yields the protein CASRTTGVNTQYF.

The V call is TRBV4-2, the J call TRBJ1-5; a weak D match, TRBD1 (5 bases). Deletions cut 0 bases from V and 3 bases from J, with 12 bases between. The germline V gene encodes CDR1 LGHNA and CDR2 YNFKEQ. This CDR3 has 16 amino acids. CDR3 in amino acids: CASSQDSDSYNQPQHF. In nucleotides, the CDR3 is TGTGCCAGCAGCCAAGATTCAGACAGCTACAATCAGCCCCAGCATTTT.

The gene calls are TRBV11-2 and TRBJ1-1; D possibly corresponds to TRBD1 (6 bases). V lost 8 bases and J lost 0, with 10 bases in between. CDR3 length: 13 amino acids. The germline gives CDR1 SGHAT, CDR2 FQNNGV. In DNA form, the CDR3 reads TGTGCCAGCTCTAGGACAGTGAACACTGAAGCTTTCTTT. This codes for CASSRTVNTEAFF.

This chain uses TRBV11-2 with TRBJ2-5, with a tentative D call TRBD1 (6 bases). Per the germline V gene, CDR1 is SGHAT and CDR2 is FQNNGV. Trimming cost V 6 bases and J 6 bases, with 14 bases left between them. CDR3 length equals 13 residues. CDR3 DNA: TGTGCCAGCAGACAACCAGGGGAGCAGACCCAGTACTTC. Translating gives CASRQPGEQTQYF.

The V call is TRBV4-1, the J call TRBJ1-1; D ambiguous. The V end lost 1 base, the J end lost 0 bases, and 12 bases lay between the germline ends. CDR1 is MGHRA, CDR2 YSYEKL, per germline. The CDR3 length is 16 residues. CDR3 sequence: CASSQVGSELNTEAFF. Written as DNA, the CDR3 is TGCGCCAGCAGCCAAGTCGGAAGCGAATTGAACACTGAAGCTTTCTTT.

The chain has TRBV4-3 and TRBJ1-2, with D uncertain. V was trimmed by 0 bases and J by 0 bases, leaving 17 bases between them. This CDR3 spans 18 amino acids. Germline V gene sequence: CDR1 LGHNA, CDR2 YSLEER. CDR3 coding DNA: TGCGCCAGCAGCCAAGATGGGTTCTGGGAGCTCGCTAACTATGGCTACACCTTC. It encodes CASSQDGFWELANYGYTF.

The rearrangement joins TRBV29-1 to TRBJ2-1, with 10 bases that match TRBD1. Trimming at V came to 4 bases and at J to 4 bases, leaving 7 bases not matched to a gene. CDR3 size: 15 residues. CDR1 and CDR2 (germline): SQVTM, ANQGSEA. In DNA, the CDR3 is TGCAGCGTTGCCAGGACAGGGGGGGTTTACAATGAGCAGTTCTTC. It encodes CSVARTGGVYNEQFF.

V and J are TRBV7-3 and TRBJ2-6; TRBD1 matches 8 bases. The CDR3 contains 17 residues. V lost 4 bases to trimming and J lost 1 base; unmatched junction nucleotides: 6. Germline CDR1 SGHTA, CDR2 FQGTGA. The CDR3 coding sequence is TGTGCCAGCAGCTCAGGACAGGGTACTTCTGGGGCCAACGTCCTGACTTTC. Translating it yields CASSSGQGTSGANVLTF.

This rearrangement joins TRBV6-4 to TRBJ1-5; D not resolved. V was pared by 3 bases and J by 3 bases, with 6 bases between. The germline V gene has CDR1 MRHNA and CDR2 SNTAGT. The CDR3 consists of 13 residues. The CDR3 bases are TGTGCCAGCAGTGAACAGTACAATCAGCCCCAGCATTTT. This encodes CASSEQYNQPQHF.

This chain joins TRBV6-2 or TRBV6-3 and TRBJ1-1; 9 bases align to TRBD1. CDR3 length: 15 residues. Germline V gives CDR1 MNHEY, CDR2 SVGEGT. With V trimmed by 5 bases and J by 5 bases, 9 bases remained unmatched. The CDR3 DNA reads TGTGCCAGCAGTCGCTGGGACAGGGCGGGAACTGAAGCTTTCTTT. It codes for CASSRWDRAGTEAFF.

The gene calls are TRBV27 and TRBJ2-3; the D is unclear. Per the germline V gene, CDR1 is MNHEY and CDR2 is SMNVEV (reference sequence). The V and J ends lost 1 base and 4 bases respectively, with 15 bases between them. The CDR3 runs to 16 residues. DNA of the CDR3: TGTGCCAGCAGTTTATTCAAGCGCCCGGCGGCAGATACGCAGTATTTT. Residues: CASSLFKRPAADTQYF.

This clone has a handful of counts. The chain carries TRBV19 and TRBJ1-5, with D perhaps TRBD1 (6 bases). Trimming cost V 4 bases and J 5 bases, with 15 bases left between them. The CDR3 consists of 15 residues. Germline assignment: CDR1 LNHDA and CDR2 SQIVND (reference sequence). CDR3 region: CASSRGRQGYQPQHF. For the CDR3, the DNA is TGTGCCAGTAGTAGGGGCAGGCAGGGGTATCAGCCCCAGCATTTT.

V usage is TRBV18 and J usage is TRBJ1-4, with D tentatively TRBD1 (6 bases). CDR1 is KGHSH and CDR2 is LQKENI in the germline V gene. Trimming left V 1 base short and J 2 bases short, with 11 bases between. The CDR3 is 16 residues long. CDR3 bases: TGTGCCAGCTCACCACTGGGGGCGCGGACTAATGAAAAACTGTTTTTT. Its protein is CASSPLGARTNEKLFF.

This chain joins TRBV3-1 (or the pseudogene TRBV3-2) and TRBJ1-4; 7 bases are a match to TRBD1. Unmatched junction bases numbered 9, after V lost 4 bases and J lost 7 bases. The germline V gene encodes CDR1 LGHDT and CDR2 YNNKEL (reference sequence). This CDR3 has 15 residues. The CDR3 DNA follows: TGTGCCAGCAGCCCTACCTGGGCAGGGGGTGAAAAACTGTTTTTT. Translated: CASSPTWAGGEKLFF.

The chain links TRBV9 to TRBJ2-3; no firm D call. In germline, CDR1 is SGDLS, CDR2 YYNGEE. The V and J ends lost 1 base and 5 bases respectively, with 14 bases between them. The CDR3 runs to 15 residues. The CDR3 here is CASSVYVTRQDTQYF. The CDR3 nucleotides read TGTGCCAGCAGCGTATATGTGACACGGCAAGATACGCAGTATTTT.

The V and J genes are TRBV28 and TRBJ1-5; D might be TRBD1 (5 bases). Germline V CDR1 and CDR2: MDHEN, SYDVKM. This CDR3 has 16 amino acids. V gave up 6 bases and J gave up 2 bases, with 17 bases separating them. In DNA, the CDR3 is TGTGCCAGCAGCCCTTTGACACTGGGGCGCAATCAGCCCCAGCATTTT. Its translation is CASSPLTLGRNQPQHF.

This rearrangement joins TRBV21-1 to TRBJ2-1; the DNA was not used to check the table's D call, TRBD1. TRBV21-1 is labeled a pseudogene. The CDR3 has 16 residues. The CDR3 reads CASSKGGRGPYNEQFF. CDR3 bases: TGTGCCAGCAGCAAAGGTGGCAGGGGGCCTTACAATGAGCAGTTCTTC.

The chain couples TRBV9 to TRBJ2-2; TRBD1 is a possible D gene (5 bases). The CDR3 is 15 residues long. V dropped 3 bases and J dropped 0 bases, with 9 bases sitting between them. Germline loops: CDR1 SGDLS, CDR2 YYNGEE. Written as DNA, the CDR3 is TGTGCCAGCAGCGCCTGGGGCACGAACACCGGGGAGCTGTTTTTT. It encodes CASSAWGTNTGELFF.

The CDR3, as DNA: TGTGCATTAGCGGGAGGGCCGAGTAATGAGCAGTTCTTC. This translates into CALAGGPSNEQFF. V and J are TRBV30 and TRBJ2-1; TRBD2 aligns across 11 bases. In germline, CDR1 is GTSNPN, CDR2 SVGIG (reference sequence). The CDR3 contains 13 residues.

The CDR3 nucleotides read TGCGCCAGCAGCTTGGTAGGGTCAGGGGAATTGTATGGGAACACTGAAGCTTTCTTT. Residues: CASSLVGSGELYGNTEAFF. The chain recombines TRBV5-1 with TRBJ1-1; a weak D match, TRBD1 (6 bases). CDR1 is SGHRS, CDR2 YFSETQ, per germline. V lost 0 bases to trimming and J lost 1 base, with 22 bases between them. There are 19 residues in the CDR3.

The rearrangement links TRBV7-9 to TRBJ2-7; D unresolved. This CDR3 region has 11 residues. V was shortened by 10 bases and J by 6 bases, with 13 bases between the two germline ends. Germline V CDR1 and CDR2: SEHNR, FQNEAQ (reference sequence). The chain's CDR3 is CATEYASEQYF. CDR3 sequence (DNA): TGTGCCACCGAGTACGCTTCCGAGCAGTACTTC.